This entry concerns a single T cell receptor (beta chain). The antigen is unknown. The data are from a study of T cell responses to AZD1222 COVID-19 vaccine. Study-level points and caveats: After two AZD1222 doses, spike-specific TCR breadth and depth rose versus day 0. Distributed over spike, vaccine-associated CD4 TCRs predominated at 160-218 and 743-854.

The repertoire was sequenced with immunoSEQ multiplex PCR; TCRdb's copy has only in-frame clones and lacks some. In the table there are about 85,000 clones, roughly 90% of which are singletons. The germline V and J ends were trimmed by 2 bases and 4 bases, with 9 bases remaining between them. The CDR3 loop spans 14 amino acids. CDR1 KGHSH and CDR2 LQKENI come from the germline V gene. The genes are TRBV18 and TRBJ1-5, with D unresolved. The starting material was peripheral blood, obtained on day 0 of AZD1222 vaccination. This clonotype originated in an adult in good health. The DNA for the CDR3 is TGTGCCAGCTCACCATTGGGGAATAATCAGCCCCAGCATTTT. This sequence encodes CASSPLGNNQPQHF.